This record looks at one TCR beta chain sequence and its context. Original processing methods: Reference gene primer amplification gave nucleated cell count estimates. TCRdb's copy holds only in-frame clones and misses some; the assay was immunoSEQ multiplex PCR. The V and J calls and clone size come from that table; D and trimming were worked out from the DNA. The data contain approximately 100,000 clones, approximately 84% of them singletons. This CDR3 is 15 amino acids long. Unmatched junction bases numbered 7, after V lost 4 bases and J lost 1 base. Germline V gives CDR1 SGHRS, CDR2 YFSETQ. These data belong to a study of blood T cell repertoires in COVID-19. The wider study: COVID-19 samples collected from the United States, Italy and Spain covered acute and convalescent phases. The cDNA or gDNA used as material had been derived from T cells, B-cell-depleted T cells, or PBMCs.

Sequencing was done on a sample of peripheral blood. The sequence came from a man in his 60s with acute or convalescent COVID-19. The chain links TRBV5-1 to TRBJ1-1, with 7 bases that match TRBD1. The CDR3 sequence is CASSQSGTANTEAFF. In DNA form, the CDR3 reads TGCGCCAGCAGCCAATCCGGGACAGCGAACACTGAAGCTTTCTTT. Together with reference TRBV5-1 and TRBJ1-1, the CDR3 gives the full variable domain: KAGVTQTPRYLIKTRGQQVTLSCSPISGHRSVSWYQQTPGQGLQFLFEYFSETQRNKGNFPGRFSGRQFSNSRSEMNVSTLELGDSALYLCASSQSGTANTEAFFGQGTRLTVV.